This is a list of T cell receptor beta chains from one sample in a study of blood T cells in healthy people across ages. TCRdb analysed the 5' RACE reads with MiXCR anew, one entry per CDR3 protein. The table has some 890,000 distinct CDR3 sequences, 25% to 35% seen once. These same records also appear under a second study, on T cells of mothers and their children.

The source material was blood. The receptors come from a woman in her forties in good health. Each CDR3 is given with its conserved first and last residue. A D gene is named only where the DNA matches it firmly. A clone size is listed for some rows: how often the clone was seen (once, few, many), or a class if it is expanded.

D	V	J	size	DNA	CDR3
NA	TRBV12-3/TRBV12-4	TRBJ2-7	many	TGTGCCAGCAGTTTAAATGAGGTCTACGAGCAGTACTTC	CASSLNEVYEQYF
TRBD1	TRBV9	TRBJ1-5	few	TGTGCCAGCAGCGCTGGAACAGGGGATACTCAGCCCCAGCATTTT	CASSAGTGDTQPQHF
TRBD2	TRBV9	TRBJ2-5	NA	TGTGCCAGCAGCGTAGGTCCTTTTAGCGGGGGAGAAGAGACCCAGTACTTC	CASSVGPFSGGEETQYF
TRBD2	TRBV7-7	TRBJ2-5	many	TGTGCTAGCAGCTTAGCCGGACGGGAGGAAGAGACCCAGTACTTC	CASSLAGREEETQYF
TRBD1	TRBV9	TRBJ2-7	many	TGTGCCAGCAGCGTAACGACAGGGACCACCTACGAGCAGTACTTC	CASSVTTGTTYEQYF
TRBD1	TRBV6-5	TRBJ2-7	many	TGTGCCAGCAGAAAGGACAGGGGGGCCTACGAGCAGTACTTC	CASRKDRGAYEQYF
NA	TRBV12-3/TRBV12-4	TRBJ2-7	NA	TGTGCCAGCAGGTTGGGGGCAGCAAACTCCTACGAGCAGTACTTC	CASRLGAANSYEQYF
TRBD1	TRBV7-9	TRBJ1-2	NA	TGTGCCAGCAGCTCGGACAGGGAGGACTATGGCTACACCTTC	CASSSDREDYGYTF
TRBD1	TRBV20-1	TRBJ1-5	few	TGCAGTGCCGTTACGGCGACAGGGTTGGGCGCTCAGCCCCAGCATTTT	CSAVTATGLGAQPQHF
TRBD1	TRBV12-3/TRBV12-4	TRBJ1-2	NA	TGTGCCAGCAGTCCAGACAGGGGTCTCGGTCCGGATGGCTACACCTTC	CASSPDRGLGPDGYTF
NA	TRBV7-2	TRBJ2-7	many	TGTGCCAGCAGCCTCCCGGATAGCTCCTACGAGCAGTACTTC	CASSLPDSSYEQYF
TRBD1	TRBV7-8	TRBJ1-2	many	TGTGCCAGCGAGGATGTCGTAGGGGGCGGGTATGGCTACACCTTC	CASEDVVGGGYGYTF
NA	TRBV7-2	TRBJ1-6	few	TGTGCCAGCAGCTACATTGACGGGAATCTGCCCCTCCACTTT	CASSYIDGNLPLHF
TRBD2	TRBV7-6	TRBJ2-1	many	TGTGCCAGCAGCCTTGCAGGATTGGACGGGGGGGCATACAATGAGCAGTTCTTC	CASSLAGLDGGAYNEQFF
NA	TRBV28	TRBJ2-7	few	TGTGCCAGCAGGGCATACAATGAGCAGTACTTC	CASRAYNEQYF
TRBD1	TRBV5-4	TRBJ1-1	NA	TGTGCCAGCAGCTTCAGGGGGGGACGCGGGATGAACACTGAAGCTTTCTTT	CASSFRGGRGMNTEAFF
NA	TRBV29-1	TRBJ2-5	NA	TGCAGCGTCACGGGACTTCCCCAAGAGACCCAGTACTTC	CSVTGLPQETQYF
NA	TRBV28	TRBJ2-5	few	TGTGCCAGCAGTTCCCACCTTCGAGAGACCCAGTACTTC	CASSSHLRETQYF
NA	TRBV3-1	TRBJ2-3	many	TGTGCCAGCAGCCAAAGACACAAGGATACGCAGTATTTT	CASSQRHKDTQYF
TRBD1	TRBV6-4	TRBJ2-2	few	TGTGCCAGCAGTGAGAGGGCAGGGGGCCATGGCACCGGGGAGCTGTTTTTT	CASSERAGGHGTGELFF
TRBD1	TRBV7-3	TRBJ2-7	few	TGTGCCAGCAGCCGTACAGGGGGCGACCCCTACGAGCAGTACTTC	CASSRTGGDPYEQYF
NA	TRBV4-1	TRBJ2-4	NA	TGCGCCAGCAGCCACTGGACAGGGAGGGCCGCCAAAAACATTCGGTACTTC	CASSHWTGRAAKNIRYF
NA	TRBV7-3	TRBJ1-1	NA	TGTGCCAGCAGCTCCGGGGGAATGAACATTGAAGCTTTCTTT	CASSSGGMNIEAFF
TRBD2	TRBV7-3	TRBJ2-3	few	TGTGCCAGCAGCTTGACTAGCGGGGGAGGAGATACGCAGTATTTT	CASSLTSGGGDTQYF